The clone carrying this TCR beta chain was counted a few times. The data were obtained in a study of beta chain features in type 1 diabetes. The CDR3 runs to 14 residues. Germline CDR1 and CDR2: LNHNV and YYDKDF (reference sequence). V trimming: 6 bases; J trimming: 3 bases; junction bases outside the gene matches: 5. Sequencing targeted expressed TCRB transcripts, as all isolated RNA had been reverse transcribed. This table comes from immunoSEQ multiplex PCR, and its TCRdb copy is limited to in-frame clones, with some not included. This sample has 200,000 to 250,000 clones, with 25% to 30% found just once.

The source is a man aged 25 to 40 in good health. V and J are TRBV15 and TRBJ1-5; TRBD1 aligns across 7 bases. Sequenced sample: central memory CD4+ T cells from blood. The CDR3 DNA sequence: TGTGCCACCAGGCGGGACAGTAACAATCAGCCCCAGCATTTT. Amino acids: CATRRDSNNQPQHF.